This T cell receptor (beta chain) was obtained from a study of shared clonotypes between healthy human individuals. Regarding the study as a whole: A generally larger estimated richness was seen in naive subsets than in memory subsets.

Profiling relied on immunoSEQ multiplex PCR, and the TCRdb table lists in-frame clones only, not all of them. The sample consists of hundreds of thousands of clones, around 74% of them appearing once. Remarks on this clone: Its antigen is not known.

This CDR3 contains 15 residues. From germline, CDR1 is SGHNT and CDR2 YYREEE (reference sequence). With 4 bases clipped from V and 9 bases from J, the junction kept 15 bases outside the gene matches. J is TRBJ2-7 and V is TRBV5-4; 8 bases align to TRBD1. Material: memory CD4+ T cells sorted from blood. Regarding subset: CD45RA-negative fraction. This sequence was found in a woman younger than 45 in good health. The CDR3 region has the DNA TGTGCCAGCAGCGCTCGGGACAGGCGGCTCCCGGGGCAGTACTTC. Translating it yields CASSARDRRLPGQYF. The whole variable domain, filled in from reference TRBV5-4 and TRBJ2-7, reads ETGVTQSPTHLIKTRGQQVTLRCSSQSGHNTVSWYQQALGQGPQFIFQYYREEENGRGNFPPRFSGLQFPNYSSELNVNALELDDSALYLCASSARDRRLPGQYFGPGTRLTVT.